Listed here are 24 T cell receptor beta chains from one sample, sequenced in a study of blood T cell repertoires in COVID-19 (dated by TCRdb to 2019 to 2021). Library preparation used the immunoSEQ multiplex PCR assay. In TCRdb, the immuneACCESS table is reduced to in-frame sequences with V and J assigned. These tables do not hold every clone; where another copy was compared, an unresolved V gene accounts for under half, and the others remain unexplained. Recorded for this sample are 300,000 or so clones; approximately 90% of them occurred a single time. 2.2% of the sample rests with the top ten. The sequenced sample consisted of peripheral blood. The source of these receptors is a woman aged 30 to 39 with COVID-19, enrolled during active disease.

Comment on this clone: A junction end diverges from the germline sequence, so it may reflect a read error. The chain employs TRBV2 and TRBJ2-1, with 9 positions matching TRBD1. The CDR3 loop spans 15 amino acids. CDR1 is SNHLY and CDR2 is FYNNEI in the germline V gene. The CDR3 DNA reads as TGTGCCAGCACTGAACAGGGGGCTCCGGGCAATGAGCAGTTCTTC. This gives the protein CASTEQGAPGNEQFF.

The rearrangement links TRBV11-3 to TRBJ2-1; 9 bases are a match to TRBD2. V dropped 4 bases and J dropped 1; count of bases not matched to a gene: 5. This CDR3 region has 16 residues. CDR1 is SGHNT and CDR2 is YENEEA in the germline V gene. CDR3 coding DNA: TGTGCCAGCAGCTCGATAGCGGGAGCGTCCTACAATGAGCAGTTCTTC. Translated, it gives CASSSIAGASYNEQFF.

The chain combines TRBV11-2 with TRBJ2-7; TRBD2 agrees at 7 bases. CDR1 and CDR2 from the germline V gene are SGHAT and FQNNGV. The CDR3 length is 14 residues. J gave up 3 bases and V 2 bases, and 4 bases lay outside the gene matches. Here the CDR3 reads CASSLSSGNYEQYF. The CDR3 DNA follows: TGTGCCAGCAGCTTATCTAGCGGCAACTACGAGCAGTACTTC.

The CDR3 DNA reads TGTGCCAGTAGTATAGGGACTAGCGGCTACGAGCAGTACTTC. This gives the protein CASSIGTSGYEQYF. The chain links TRBV19 to TRBJ2-7, with TRBD2 identical over 10 bases. CDR3 length equals 14 residues. The V segment lost 1 base and the J segment 3 bases; nucleotides outside the gene matches: 0. From germline, CDR1 is LNHDA and CDR2 SQIVND (reference sequence).

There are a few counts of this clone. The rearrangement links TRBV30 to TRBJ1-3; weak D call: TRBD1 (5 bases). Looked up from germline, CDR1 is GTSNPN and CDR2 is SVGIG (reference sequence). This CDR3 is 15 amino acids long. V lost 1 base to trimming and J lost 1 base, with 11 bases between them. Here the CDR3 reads CAWSEGQISGNTIYF. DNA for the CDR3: TGTGCCTGGAGTGAGGGGCAGATATCTGGAAACACCATATATTTT.

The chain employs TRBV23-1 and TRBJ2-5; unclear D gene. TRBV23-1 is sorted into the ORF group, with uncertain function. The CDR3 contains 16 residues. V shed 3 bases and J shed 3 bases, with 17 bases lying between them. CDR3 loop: CASSHPPERRKETQYF. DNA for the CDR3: TGCGCCAGCAGTCATCCCCCAGAAAGAAGAAAAGAGACCCAGTACTTC.

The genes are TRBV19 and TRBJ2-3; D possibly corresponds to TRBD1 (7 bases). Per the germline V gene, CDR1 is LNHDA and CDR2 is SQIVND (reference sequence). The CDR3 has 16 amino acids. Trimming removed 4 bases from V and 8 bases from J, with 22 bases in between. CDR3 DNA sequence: TGTGCCAGTAGTACCAGGACAGGTTCTAGCGATGGTACGCAGTATTTT. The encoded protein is CASSTRTGSSDGTQYF. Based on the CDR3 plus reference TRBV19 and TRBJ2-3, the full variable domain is DGGITQSPKYLFRKEGQNVTLSCEQNLNHDAMYWYRQDPGQGLRLIYYSQIVNDFQKGDIAEGYSVSREKKESFPLTVTSAQKNPTAFYLCASSTRTGSSDGTQYFGPGTRLTVL.

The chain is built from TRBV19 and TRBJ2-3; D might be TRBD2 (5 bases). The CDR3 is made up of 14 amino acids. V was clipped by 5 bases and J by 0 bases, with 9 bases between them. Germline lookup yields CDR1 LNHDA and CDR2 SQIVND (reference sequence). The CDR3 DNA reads TGTGCCAGTAGTGAGCCGGGAAGCACAGATACGCAGTATTTT. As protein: CASSEPGSTDTQYF. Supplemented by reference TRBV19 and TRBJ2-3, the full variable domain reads DGGITQSPKYLFRKEGQNVTLSCEQNLNHDAMYWYRQDPGQGLRLIYYSQIVNDFQKGDIAEGYSVSREKKESFPLTVTSAQKNPTAFYLCASSEPGSTDTQYFGPGTRLTVL.

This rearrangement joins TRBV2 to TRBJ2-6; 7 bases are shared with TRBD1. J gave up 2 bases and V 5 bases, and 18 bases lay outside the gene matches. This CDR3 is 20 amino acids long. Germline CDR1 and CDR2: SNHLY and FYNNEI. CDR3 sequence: CASSLFRVRDSVAGANVLTF. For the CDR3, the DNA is TGTGCCAGCAGTTTATTTAGGGTCCGGGACAGCGTCGCTGGGGCCAACGTCCTGACTTTC.

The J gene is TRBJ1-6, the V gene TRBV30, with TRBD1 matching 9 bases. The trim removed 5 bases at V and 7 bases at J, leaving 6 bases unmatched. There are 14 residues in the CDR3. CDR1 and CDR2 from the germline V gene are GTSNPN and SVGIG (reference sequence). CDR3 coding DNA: TGTGCCTGGGGAACAGGGGGCGGAAATTCACCCCTCCACTTT. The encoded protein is CAWGTGGGNSPLHF.

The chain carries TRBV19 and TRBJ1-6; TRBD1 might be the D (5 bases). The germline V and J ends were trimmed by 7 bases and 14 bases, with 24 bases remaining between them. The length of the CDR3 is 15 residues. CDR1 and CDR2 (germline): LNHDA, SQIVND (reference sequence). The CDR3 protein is CASTPRTEGISALHF. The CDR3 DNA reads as TGTGCCAGTACCCCCAGGACGGAGGGGATATCGGCCCTCCACTTT.

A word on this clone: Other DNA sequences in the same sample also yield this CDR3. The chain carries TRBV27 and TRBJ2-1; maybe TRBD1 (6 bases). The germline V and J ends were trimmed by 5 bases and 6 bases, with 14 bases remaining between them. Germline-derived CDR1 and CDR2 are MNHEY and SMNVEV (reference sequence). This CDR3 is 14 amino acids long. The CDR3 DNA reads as TGTGCCAGCAGTCCCCTTTTACAGGGCAATGAGCAGTTCTTC. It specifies CASSPLLQGNEQFF.

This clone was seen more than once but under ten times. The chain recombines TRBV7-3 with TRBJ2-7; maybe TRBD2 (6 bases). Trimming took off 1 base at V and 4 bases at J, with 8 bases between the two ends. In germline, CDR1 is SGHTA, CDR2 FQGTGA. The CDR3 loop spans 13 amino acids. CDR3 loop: CASSLIRGYEQYF. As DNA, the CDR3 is TGTGCCAGCAGCTTAATACGGGGGTACGAGCAGTACTTC.

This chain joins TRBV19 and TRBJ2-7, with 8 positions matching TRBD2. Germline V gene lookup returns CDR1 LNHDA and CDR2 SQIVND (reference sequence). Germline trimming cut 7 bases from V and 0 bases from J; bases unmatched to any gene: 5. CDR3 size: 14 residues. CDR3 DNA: TGTGCCAGTACCCGTAGCGGGAACTCCTACGAGCAGTACTTC. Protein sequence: CASTRSGNSYEQYF.

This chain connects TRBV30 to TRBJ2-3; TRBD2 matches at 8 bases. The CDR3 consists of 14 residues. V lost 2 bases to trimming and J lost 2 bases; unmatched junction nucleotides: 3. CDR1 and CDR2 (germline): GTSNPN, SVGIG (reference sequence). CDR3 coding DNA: TGTGCCTGGAGTCGGACTAGCAACACAGATACGCAGTATTTT. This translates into CAWSRTSNTDTQYF. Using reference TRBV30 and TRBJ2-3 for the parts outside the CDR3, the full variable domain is SQTIHQWPATLVQPVGSPLSLECTVEGTSNPNLYWYRQAAGRGLQLLFYSVGIGQISSEVPQNLSASRPQDRQFILSSKKLLLSDSGFYLCAWSRTSNTDTQYFGPGTRLTVL.

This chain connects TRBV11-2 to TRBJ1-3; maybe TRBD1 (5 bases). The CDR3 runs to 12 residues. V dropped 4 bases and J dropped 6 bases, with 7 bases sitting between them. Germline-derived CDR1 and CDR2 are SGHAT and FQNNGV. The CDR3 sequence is CASSSGQNTIYF. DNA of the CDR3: TGTGCCAGCAGCTCCGGACAAAACACCATATATTTT.

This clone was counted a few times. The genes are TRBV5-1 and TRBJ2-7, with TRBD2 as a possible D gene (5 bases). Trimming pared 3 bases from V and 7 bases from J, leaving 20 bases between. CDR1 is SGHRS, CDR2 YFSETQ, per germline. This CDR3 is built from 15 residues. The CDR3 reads CASSSSDGGPLEQYF. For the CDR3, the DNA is TGCGCCAGCAGCTCGTCGGACGGAGGACCCCTTGAGCAGTACTTC.

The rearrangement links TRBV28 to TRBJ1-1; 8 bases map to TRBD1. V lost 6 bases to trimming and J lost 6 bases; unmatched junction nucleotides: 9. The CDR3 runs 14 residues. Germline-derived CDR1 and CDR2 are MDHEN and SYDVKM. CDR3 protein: CASSPRTGTSEAFF. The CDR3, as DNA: TGTGCCAGCAGCCCCCGGACAGGGACTTCTGAAGCTTTCTTT.

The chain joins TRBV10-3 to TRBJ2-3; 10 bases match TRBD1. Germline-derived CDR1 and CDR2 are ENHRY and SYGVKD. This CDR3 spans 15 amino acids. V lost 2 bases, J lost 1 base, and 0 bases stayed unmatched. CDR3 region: CAISEGQGGTDTQYF. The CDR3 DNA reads TGTGCCATCAGTGAGGGACAGGGGGGCACAGATACGCAGTATTTT.

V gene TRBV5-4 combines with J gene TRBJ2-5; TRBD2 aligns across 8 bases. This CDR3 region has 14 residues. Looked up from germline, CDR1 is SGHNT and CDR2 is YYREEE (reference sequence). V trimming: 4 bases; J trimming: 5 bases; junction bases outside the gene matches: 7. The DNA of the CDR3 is TGTGCCAGCAGCGCGAACGGGGGGGCGGAGACCCAGTACTTC. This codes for CASSANGGAETQYF. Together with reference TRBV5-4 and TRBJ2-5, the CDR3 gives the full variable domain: ETGVTQSPTHLIKTRGQQVTLRCSSQSGHNTVSWYQQALGQGPQFIFQYYREEENGRGNFPPRFSGLQFPNYSSELNVNALELDDSALYLCASSANGGAETQYFGPGTRLLVL.

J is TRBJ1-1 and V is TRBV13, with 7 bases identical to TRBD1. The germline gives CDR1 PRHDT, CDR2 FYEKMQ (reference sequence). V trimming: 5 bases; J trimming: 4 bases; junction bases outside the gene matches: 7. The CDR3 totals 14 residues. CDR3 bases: TGTGCCAGCAGCCCACAGGGGCTGCGCACTGAAGCTTTCTTT. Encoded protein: CASSPQGLRTEAFF.

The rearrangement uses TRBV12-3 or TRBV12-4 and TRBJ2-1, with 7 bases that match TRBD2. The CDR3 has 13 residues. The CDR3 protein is CAAGSLAGNEQFF. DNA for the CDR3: TGTGCAGCGGGATCCCTCGCAGGCAATGAGCAGTTCTTC.

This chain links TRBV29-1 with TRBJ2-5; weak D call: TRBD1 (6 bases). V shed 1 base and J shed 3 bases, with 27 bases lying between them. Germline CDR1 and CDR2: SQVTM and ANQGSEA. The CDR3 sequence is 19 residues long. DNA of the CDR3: TGCAGCGTTGAAGGCGGCAGGGGACGGTTATCCACCAAAAAAGAGACCCAGTACTTC. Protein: CSVEGGRGRLSTKKETQYF.

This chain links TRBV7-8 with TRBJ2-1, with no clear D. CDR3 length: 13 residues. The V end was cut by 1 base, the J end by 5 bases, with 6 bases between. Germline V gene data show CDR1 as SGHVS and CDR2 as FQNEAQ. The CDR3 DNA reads TGTGCCAGCAGCTTAGATACTCACAATGAGCAGTTCTTC. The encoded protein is CASSLDTHNEQFF.